Listed here is a single T cell receptor (beta chain). This specimen comes from a study of blood T cell repertoires in COVID-19. In the study overall: COVID-19 samples from acute and convalescent phases originated in the United States, Italy and Spain. PBMCs, B-cell-depleted T cells, or T cells were the source of the cDNA or gDNA that made up the material.

How the authors handled the data: From reference gene primer amplification, estimates of nucleated cell counts were derived. Profiled with immunoSEQ multiplex PCR; TCRdb holds only in-frame clones, not every one. V, J and clone size reflect that table, while D and trimming were determined from the DNA. The profile shows 350,000 or so clones, roughly 90% of them singletons. The sequenced sample consisted of PBMCs or T cells enriched from blood (not recorded which). This sequence originates from a woman in her 30s who had been exposed to COVID-19.

The CDR3 bases are TGCGCCAGCAGCCAAGGCACCCGGGGAGTAGGGAATGAGCAGTTCTTC. Its translation is CASSQGTRGVGNEQFF. The chain links TRBV4-1 to TRBJ2-1, with D tentatively TRBD2 (5 bases). The germline V and J ends were trimmed by 1 base and 7 bases, with 17 bases remaining between them. The CDR3 is made up of 16 amino acids. CDR1 is MGHRA and CDR2 is YSYEKL in the germline V gene.